This T cell receptor beta chain was recorded in a study of OX40 agonist ivuxolimab in advanced cancers. V dropped 5 bases and J dropped 2 bases, with 21 bases sitting between them. The germline V gene has CDR1 LNHDA and CDR2 SQIVND (reference sequence). The CDR3 is 17 residues long. TCRdb's copy holds only in-frame clones and misses some; the assay was immunoSEQ multiplex PCR. The table lists under 95,000 clones, about 83% of them singletons. The sample was CD4+ or CD8+ T cells sorted from blood, taken in a trial of the OX40 agonist ivuxolimab. The V call is TRBV19, the J call TRBJ1-2; D ambiguous. The clonotype comes from an adult with an advanced solid tumor such as melanoma, head and neck, liver or kidney cancer. The CDR3 DNA reads TGTGCCAGTAGTCTCGAAGGACCCTCGGTCGGAAACTATGGCTACACCTTC. Translating it yields CASSLEGPSVGNYGYTF.